This note documents a single T cell receptor beta chain sequence. Regarding time point: patch test 2, 6 weeks after DPC sensitization. The treatment denotes: therapeutic diphenylcyclopropenone sensitization with weekly scalp DPC. The starting material, unfractionated whole blood, was used for total RNA extraction. With V trimmed by 5 bases and J by 7 bases, 8 bases remained unmatched. The CDR3 sequence is 13 residues long. Germline assignment: CDR1 SGHRS and CDR2 YFSETQ. These data come from a study of human T cells and chemical hapten exposure. Study summary: Small volume differences among pooled libraries mainly caused per-sample TCR yield variation.

TCRdb reanalysed the RACE reads using MiXCR and keeps one entry per CDR3 protein. Of approximately 69,000 distinct CDR3 sequences listed, 10% are singletons. The gene calls are TRBV5-1 and TRBJ1-2; 7 nucleotides line up with TRBD1. The source material was whole blood, sampled in connection with sensitization to the hapten diphenylcyclopropenone (DPC). The receptor was isolated from a woman aged 50 to 60 with alopecia areata. Some clones in this sample may be carry-over from other donors' samples. CDR3 sequence: CASSDRANPGYTF. Written as DNA, the CDR3 is TGCGCCAGCAGTGACAGGGCGAATCCTGGCTACACCTTC.